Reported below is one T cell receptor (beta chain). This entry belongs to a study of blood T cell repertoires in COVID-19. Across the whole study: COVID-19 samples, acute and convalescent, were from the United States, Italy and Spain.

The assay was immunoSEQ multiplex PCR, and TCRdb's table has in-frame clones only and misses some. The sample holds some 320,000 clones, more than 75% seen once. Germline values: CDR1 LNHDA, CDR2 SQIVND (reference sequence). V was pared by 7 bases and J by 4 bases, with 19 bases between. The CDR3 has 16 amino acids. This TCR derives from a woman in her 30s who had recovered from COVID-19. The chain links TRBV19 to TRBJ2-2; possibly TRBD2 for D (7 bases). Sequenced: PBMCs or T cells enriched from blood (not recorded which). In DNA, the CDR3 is TGTGCCAGTACCACGGGGGGCGGCAGTTTCACCGGGGAGCTGTTTTTT. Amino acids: CASTTGGGSFTGELFF.